This paragraph reports one TCR beta chain. Its antigen is unknown. This record belongs to a study of cytotoxic CD8 clonotypes in ibrutinib-treated CLL. Turning to the study itself: Timing of response sample collection was a median around 13 months after treatment start, with a range of 6 to 36.

Generated by immunoSEQ multiplex PCR, the TCRdb table keeps only in-frame clones and is missing some. The table lists about 300,000 clones, approximately 76% of them singletons. V dropped 8 bases and J dropped 5; count of bases not matched to a gene: 12. The CDR3 has 15 residues. The germline V gene has CDR1 ENHRY and CDR2 SYGVKD. Points from the study as a whole: Rising at ibrutinib response, clonality subsequently fell back toward baseline at progression.

The source is a human donor with chronic lymphocytic leukemia. This rearrangement joins TRBV10-3 to TRBJ1-1; 9 bases match TRBD1. The material sequenced was PBMCs, taken at disease progression, from a patient treated with ibrutinib. The CDR3 DNA sequence: TGTGCCATCCGCCGGGACAGGGTAGCTGAGACTGAAGCTTTCTTT. This translates into CAIRRDRVAETEAFF.